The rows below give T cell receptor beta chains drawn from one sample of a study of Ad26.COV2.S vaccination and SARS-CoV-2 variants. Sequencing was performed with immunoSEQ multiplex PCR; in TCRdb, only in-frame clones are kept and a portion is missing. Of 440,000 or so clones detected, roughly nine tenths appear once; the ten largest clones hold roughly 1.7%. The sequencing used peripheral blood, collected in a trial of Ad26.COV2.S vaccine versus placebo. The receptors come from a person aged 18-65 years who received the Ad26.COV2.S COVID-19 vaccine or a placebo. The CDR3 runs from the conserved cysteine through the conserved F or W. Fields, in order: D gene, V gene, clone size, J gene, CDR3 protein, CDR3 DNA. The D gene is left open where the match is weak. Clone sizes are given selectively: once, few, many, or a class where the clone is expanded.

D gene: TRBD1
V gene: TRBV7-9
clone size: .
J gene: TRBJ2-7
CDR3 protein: CASSSTGANEQYF
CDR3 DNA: TGTGCCAGCAGCTCGACAGGGGCGAACGAGCAGTACTTC

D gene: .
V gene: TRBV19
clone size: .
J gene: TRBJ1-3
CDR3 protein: CASSIVGGQLTPHSGNTIYF
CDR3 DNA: TGTGCCAGTAGTATAGTAGGGGGACAACTTACGCCGCACTCTGGAAACACCATATATTTT

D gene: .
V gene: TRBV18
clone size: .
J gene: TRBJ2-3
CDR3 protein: CASSPQGSTDTQYF
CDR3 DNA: TGTGCCAGCTCACCACAGGGGAGCACAGATACGCAGTATTTT

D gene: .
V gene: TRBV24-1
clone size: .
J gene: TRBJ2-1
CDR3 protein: CATSDLLGWGGQFF
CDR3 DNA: TGTGCCACCAGTGATTTGTTAGGTTGGGGAGGGCAGTTCTTC

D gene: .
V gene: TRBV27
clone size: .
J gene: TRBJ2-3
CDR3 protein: CASSYGPGTGISTDTQYF
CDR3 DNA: TGTGCCAGCAGTTACGGTCCCGGGACGGGGATTAGCACAGATACGCAGTATTTT

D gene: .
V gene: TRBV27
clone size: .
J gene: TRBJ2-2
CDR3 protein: CASSLSKAGELFF
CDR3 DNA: TGTGCCAGCAGTTTATCGAAGGCCGGGGAGCTGTTTTTT

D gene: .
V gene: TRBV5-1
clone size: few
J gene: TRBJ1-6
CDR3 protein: CASSSSTGYNSPLHF
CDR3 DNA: TGCGCCAGCAGCTCTTCTACGGGTTATAATTCACCCCTCCACTTT

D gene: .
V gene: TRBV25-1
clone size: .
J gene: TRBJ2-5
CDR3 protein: CASSDPSRDTERETQYF
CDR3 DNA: TGTGCCAGCAGTGACCCAAGTAGGGACACGGAAAGAGAGACCCAGTACTTC

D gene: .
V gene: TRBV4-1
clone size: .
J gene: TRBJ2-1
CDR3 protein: CASSQGDDEQFF
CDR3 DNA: TGCGCCAGCAGCCAAGGTGATGATGAGCAGTTCTTC

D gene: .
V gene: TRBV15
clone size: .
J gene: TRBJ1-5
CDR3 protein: CATSRDGSGGNQPQHF
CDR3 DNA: TGTGCCACCAGCAGAGACGGGTCGGGGGGGAATCAGCCCCAGCATTTT

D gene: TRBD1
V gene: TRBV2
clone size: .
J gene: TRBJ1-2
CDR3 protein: CASREQGGDYGYTF
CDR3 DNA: TGTGCCAGCAGGGAACAGGGGGGGGACTATGGCTACACCTTC

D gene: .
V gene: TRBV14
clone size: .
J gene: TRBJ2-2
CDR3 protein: CASSQRQGLTGELFF
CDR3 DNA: TGTGCCAGCAGCCAACGGCAGGGGTTGACCGGGGAGCTGTTTTTT

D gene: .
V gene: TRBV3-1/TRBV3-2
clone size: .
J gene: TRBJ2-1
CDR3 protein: CASSQDMLASYNEQFF
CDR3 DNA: TGTGCCAGCAGCCAAGATATGCTAGCTTCCTACAATGAGCAGTTCTTC

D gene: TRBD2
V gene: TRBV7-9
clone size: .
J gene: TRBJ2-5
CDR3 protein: CASSHPTSGAGETQYF
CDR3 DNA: TGTGCCAGCAGCCACCCAACTAGCGGGGCCGGAGAGACCCAGTACTTC

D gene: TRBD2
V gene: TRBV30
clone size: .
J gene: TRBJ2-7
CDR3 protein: CAWSRGLATGEQYF
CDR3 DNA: TGTGCCTGGAGTAGGGGACTAGCTACGGGCGAGCAGTACTTC

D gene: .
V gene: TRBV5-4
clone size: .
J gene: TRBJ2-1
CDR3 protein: CASSLVSASYNEQFF
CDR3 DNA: TGTGCCAGCAGCTTGGTCTCCGCCTCCTACAATGAGCAGTTCTTC

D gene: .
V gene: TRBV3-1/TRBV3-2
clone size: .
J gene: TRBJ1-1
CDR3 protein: CASSQTGHTEAFF
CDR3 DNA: TGTGCCAGCAGCCAGACAGGTCACACTGAAGCTTTCTTT

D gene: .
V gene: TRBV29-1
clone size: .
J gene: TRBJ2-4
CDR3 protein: CSVVYGNRDIQYF
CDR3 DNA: TGCAGCGTTGTGTATGGGAATAGGGACATTCAGTACTTC

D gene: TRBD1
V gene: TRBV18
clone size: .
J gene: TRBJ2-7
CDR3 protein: CASSPYGQGSYEQYF
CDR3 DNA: TGTGCCAGCTCACCCTACGGACAGGGTAGCTACGAGCAGTACTTC

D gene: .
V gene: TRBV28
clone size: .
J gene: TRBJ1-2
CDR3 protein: CASSLDRPPYGYTF
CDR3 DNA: TGTGCCAGCAGTTTAGACAGGCCGCCTTATGGCTACACCTTC

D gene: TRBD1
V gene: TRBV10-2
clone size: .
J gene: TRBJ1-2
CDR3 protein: CASSVQGTPVGYTF
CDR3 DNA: TGCGCCAGCAGTGTACAGGGGACGCCCGTAGGCTACACCTTC

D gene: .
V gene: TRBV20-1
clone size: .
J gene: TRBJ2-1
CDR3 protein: CIPLDNEQFF
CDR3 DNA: TGCATTCCACTTGACAATGAGCAGTTCTTC

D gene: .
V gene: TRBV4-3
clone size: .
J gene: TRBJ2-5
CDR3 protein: CASSQVHSPQETQYF
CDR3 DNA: TGCGCCAGCAGCCAAGTACACAGCCCCCAAGAGACCCAGTACTTC

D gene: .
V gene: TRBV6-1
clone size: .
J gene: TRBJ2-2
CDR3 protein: CASSESLTGGNTGELFF
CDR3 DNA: TGTGCCAGCAGTGAATCGTTGACGGGGGGCAACACCGGGGAGCTGTTTTTT

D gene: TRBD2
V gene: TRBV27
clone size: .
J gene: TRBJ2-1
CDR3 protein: CASSQLAGGNEQFF
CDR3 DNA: TGTGCCAGCAGTCAACTAGCGGGGGGAAATGAGCAGTTCTTC

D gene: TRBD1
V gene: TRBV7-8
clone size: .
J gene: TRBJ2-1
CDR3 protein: CASSNPGTGGYYNEQFF
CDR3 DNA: TGTGCCAGCAGCAATCCCGGGACAGGGGGTTACTACAATGAGCAGTTCTTC

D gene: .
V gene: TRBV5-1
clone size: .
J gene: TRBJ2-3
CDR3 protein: CASIPPGNFTDTQYF
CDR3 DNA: TGCGCCAGCATCCCCCCTGGGAATTTCACAGATACGCAGTATTTT

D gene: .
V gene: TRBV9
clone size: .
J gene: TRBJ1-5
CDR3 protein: CASSPGTPWEPQHF
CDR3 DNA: TGTGCCAGCAGCCCCGGGACTCCCTGGGAGCCCCAGCATTTT

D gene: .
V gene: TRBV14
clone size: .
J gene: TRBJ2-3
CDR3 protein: CASSQHQGNADTQYF
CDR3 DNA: TGTGCCAGCAGCCAGCACCAGGGTAATGCAGATACGCAGTATTTT

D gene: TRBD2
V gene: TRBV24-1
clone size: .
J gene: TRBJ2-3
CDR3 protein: CATSESGTTDTQYF
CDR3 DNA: TGTGCCACCAGTGAGTCCGGGACTACGGATACGCAGTATTTT

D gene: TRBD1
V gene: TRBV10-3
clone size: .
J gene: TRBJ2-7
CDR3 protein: CAISVGTAAYEQYF
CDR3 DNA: TGTGCCATCAGTGTCGGGACAGCAGCCTACGAGCAGTACTTC

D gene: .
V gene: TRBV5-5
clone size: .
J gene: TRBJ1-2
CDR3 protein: CASSPIDRLPREGYTF
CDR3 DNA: TGTGCCAGCAGCCCGATCGACAGGCTCCCACGAGAGGGCTACACCTTC

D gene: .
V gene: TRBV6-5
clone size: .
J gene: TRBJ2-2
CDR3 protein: CASGFLGPNTGELFF
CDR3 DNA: TGTGCCAGCGGATTTCTGGGGCCGAACACCGGGGAGCTGTTTTTT

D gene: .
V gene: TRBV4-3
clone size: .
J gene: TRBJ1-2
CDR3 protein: CASSQAGGPWDYGYTF
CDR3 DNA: TGCGCCAGCAGCCAAGCCGGGGGCCCATGGGACTATGGCTACACCTTC

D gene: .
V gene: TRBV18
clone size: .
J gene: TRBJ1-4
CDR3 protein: CASSQGGVTNEKLFF
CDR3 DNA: TGTGCCAGCTCACAAGGGGGAGTAACTAATGAAAAACTGTTTTTT